These 19 T cell receptor beta chains originate from one sample sequenced in a study of neoadjuvant anti-PD-1 for oral cavity cancer. Sequenced by immunoSEQ multiplex PCR; TCRdb stores in-frame clones only, minus some. Here the sample spans around 60,000 clones, more than 60% being singletons. The material sequenced was PBMCs, taken before nivolumab (anti-PD-1) treatment. The origin of the receptors is a person between 40 and 85 years old with oral cavity squamous cell carcinoma.

Only one count was recorded for this clone. V and J are TRBV19 and TRBJ1-2; tentatively, D is TRBD1 (5 bases). Germline CDR1 reads LNHDA; CDR2 reads SQIVND (reference sequence). V gave up 5 bases and J gave up 0 bases, with 13 bases separating them. The CDR3 loop spans 15 amino acids. In nucleotides, the CDR3 is TGTGCCAGTAGTTCCCCTAGCAGGGCTAACTATGGCTACACCTTC. Residues: CASSSPSRANYGYTF. Supplemented by reference TRBV19 and TRBJ1-2, the full variable domain reads DGGITQSPKYLFRKEGQNVTLSCEQNLNHDAMYWYRQDPGQGLRLIYYSQIVNDFQKGDIAEGYSVSREKKESFPLTVTSAQKNPTAFYLCASSSPSRANYGYTFGSGTRLTVV.

The chain is built from TRBV2 and TRBJ1-1; D is unresolved. Per the germline V gene, CDR1 is SNHLY and CDR2 is FYNNEI. V lost 1 base, J lost 8 bases, and 11 bases lay in between. The CDR3 contains 13 residues. The CDR3 region is CASSEGYPAEAFF. The DNA of the CDR3 is TGTGCCAGCAGTGAAGGATACCCGGCGGAAGCTTTCTTT.

The J gene is TRBJ1-1, the V gene TRBV5-6; D remains ambiguous. The CDR3 runs to 14 residues. The germline V gene has CDR1 SGHDT and CDR2 YYEEEE. Trimming left V 4 bases short and J 4 bases short, with 14 bases between. The CDR3 coding sequence is TGTGCCAGCAGCCAACGGGTCTCATTCACTGAAGCTTTCTTT. Its translation: CASSQRVSFTEAFF. Variable domain in full (rest from reference TRBV5-6 and TRBJ1-1): DAGVTQSPTHLIKTRGQQVTLRCSPKSGHDTVSWYQQALGQGPQFIFQYYEEEERQRGNFPDRFSGHQFPNYSSELNVNALLLGDSALYLCASSQRVSFTEAFFGQGTRLTVV.

This chain joins TRBV14 and TRBJ2-1, with D unclear. Germline V gives CDR1 SGHDN, CDR2 FVKESK. Trimming shortened V by 8 bases and J by 4 bases, and 6 bases separated the two germline ends. The CDR3 contains 11 residues. CDR3 amino acids: CASGLYNEQFF. CDR3 bases: TGTGCCAGCGGCCTGTACAATGAGCAGTTCTTC. Full variable domain (missing parts from reference TRBV14 and TRBJ2-1): EAGVTQFPSHSVIEKGQTVTLRCDPISGHDNLYWYRRVMGKEIKFLLHFVKESKQDESGMPNNRFLAERTGGTYSTLKVQPAELEDSGVYFCASGLYNEQFFGPGTRLTVL.

The J gene is TRBJ2-7, the V gene TRBV7-6; D is possibly TRBD1 or TRBD2 (7 bases each). This CDR3 spans 15 amino acids. Trimming cost V 2 bases and J 5 bases, with 16 bases left between them. In germline, CDR1 is SGHVS, CDR2 FNYEAQ. DNA for the CDR3: TGTGCCAGCAGCTTAAACAGGGGAGGGTCCCACGAGCAGTACTTC. Translated, it gives CASSLNRGGSHEQYF.

The CDR3 here is CASSRDHHTGELFF. Here the CDR3 DNA reads TGTGCCAGCAGTAGGGACCACCACACCGGGGAGCTGTTTTTT. The V call is TRBV6-1, the J call TRBJ2-2; D is perhaps TRBD1 or TRBD2 (5 bases each). The V end lost 5 bases, the J end lost 3 bases, and 10 bases lay between the germline ends. Germline assignment: CDR1 MNHNS and CDR2 SASEGT. CDR3 length equals 14 residues.

The J gene is TRBJ1-2, the V gene TRBV29-1, with 12 positions matching TRBD1. The CDR3 loop spans 14 amino acids. CDR1 SQVTM and CDR2 ANQGSEA come from the germline V gene. V dropped 2 bases and J dropped 6; count of bases not matched to a gene: 4. The CDR3: CSVERDRGHNGYTF. The CDR3 DNA reads as TGCAGCGTTGAAAGGGACAGGGGGCATAATGGCTACACCTTC.

The chain combines TRBV19 with TRBJ1-5, with 12 positions matching TRBD1. J was trimmed by 1 base and V by 6 bases; bases with no gene match: 10. Germline V gene lookup returns CDR1 LNHDA and CDR2 SQIVND (reference sequence). This CDR3 contains 18 residues. As DNA, the CDR3 is TGTGCCAGTAGCCCCGGACCGGGACAGGGGGCGAGCAATCAGCCCCAGCATTTT. Its protein product is CASSPGPGQGASNQPQHF.

In DNA, the CDR3 is TGTGCCAGCAGCCCTACAAGCGGGGGCCATTACAATGAGCAGTTCTTC. Translating gives CASSPTSGGHYNEQFF. The chain is built from TRBV28 and TRBJ2-1, with 8 bases aligning to TRBD2. V lost 6 bases and J lost 4; bases outside the gene matches: 11. Per germline, CDR1 MDHEN and CDR2 SYDVKM. The CDR3 is 16 residues long.

The CDR3 DNA reads TGTGCCAGTAGTGCCAGGGCTGCAGATACGCAGTATTTT. It translates to CASSARAADTQYF. V is TRBV19 and J is TRBJ2-3; D is perhaps TRBD1 (5 bases). The CDR3 loop spans 13 amino acids. Germline CDR1 and CDR2: LNHDA and SQIVND (reference sequence). The germline V and J ends were trimmed by 5 bases and 4 bases, with 10 bases remaining between them.

V is TRBV18 and J is TRBJ2-5, with D uncertain. The V end lost 4 bases, the J end lost 2 bases, and 8 bases lay between the germline ends. Germline assignment: CDR1 KGHSH and CDR2 LQKENI. The CDR3 sequence is 13 residues long. CDR3 nucleotides: TGTGCCAGCTCACTGCTGGGGCAAGAGACCCAGTACTTC. Encoded protein: CASSLLGQETQYF.

V is TRBV4-1 and J is TRBJ2-7; D may be TRBD2 (6 bases). The CDR3 runs 13 residues. The germline V gene encodes CDR1 MGHRA and CDR2 YSYEKL. Trimming shortened V by 4 bases and J by 6 bases, and 13 bases separated the two germline ends. The CDR3 loop is CASSLAGGVEQYF. In nucleotides, the CDR3 is TGCGCCAGCAGCCTCGCAGGAGGGGTCGAGCAGTACTTC.

This chain joins TRBV5-1 and TRBJ2-7, with 7 bases fitting TRBD1. CDR3 length: 15 amino acids. Trimming at V came to 4 bases and at J to 5 bases, leaving 12 bases not matched to a gene. The germline CDR1 and CDR2 sequences are SGHRS and YFSETQ. CDR3: CASSIPSGQFNEQYF. The CDR3 DNA sequence: TGCGCCAGCAGCATCCCCTCGGGACAGTTCAACGAGCAGTACTTC.

This clone was found once. The chain carries TRBV25-1 and TRBJ2-3; D is undetermined. Germline CDR1 and CDR2: MGHDK and SYGVNS. The CDR3 has 15 amino acids. V lost 0 bases and J lost 2, with 9 bases in between. The CDR3 loop is CASSEYLTVTDTQYF. The CDR3 coding sequence is TGTGCCAGCAGTGAATATCTCACAGTCACAGATACGCAGTATTTT. The full variable domain, with the rest looked up from reference TRBV25-1 and TRBJ2-3, is EADIYQTPRYLVIGTGKKITLECSQTMGHDKMYWYQQDPGMELHLIHYSYGVNSTEKGDLSSESTVSRIRTEHFPLTLESARPSHTSQYLCASSEYLTVTDTQYFGPGTRLTVL.

V and J are TRBV28 and TRBJ2-3, with 10 bases aligning to TRBD2. J gave up 3 bases and V 7 bases, and 4 bases lay outside the gene matches. Germline V gene lookup returns CDR1 MDHEN and CDR2 SYDVKM. This CDR3 has 14 residues. CDR3 sequence reads: CASTPAGGTDTQYF. The CDR3, as DNA: TGTGCCAGCACCCCAGCGGGAGGGACAGATACGCAGTATTTT.

The chain combines TRBV30 with TRBJ2-3; 9 bases are a match to TRBD2. The CDR3 runs 15 residues. J lost 3 bases, V lost 4 bases, and 8 bases had no gene match. Germline CDR1 and CDR2: GTSNPN and SVGIG (reference sequence). CDR3: CAWMTLAGHTDTQYF. The CDR3 DNA reads TGTGCCTGGATGACTCTAGCGGGACATACAGATACGCAGTATTTT.

V gene TRBV5-1 combines with J gene TRBJ1-1, with D maybe TRBD1 (5 bases). The germline V gene encodes CDR1 SGHRS and CDR2 YFSETQ. CDR3 size: 15 residues. The germline V and J ends were trimmed by 0 bases and 4 bases, with 13 bases remaining between them. CDR3 protein: CASSLVGGIGTEAFF. In DNA, the CDR3 is TGCGCCAGCAGCTTGGTTGGGGGGATCGGCACTGAAGCTTTCTTT.

This clone was picked up a small number of times. The CDR3 nucleotides read TGTGCCAGCAGTCCCCTCCCAAGGGACACTGAAGCTTTCTTT. This translates into CASSPLPRDTEAFF. V is TRBV6-5 and J is TRBJ1-1; D is unresolved. V shed 5 bases and J shed 3 bases, with 13 bases lying between them. The V gene's germline CDR1 is MNHEY and CDR2 SVGAGI. The CDR3 spans 14 residues.

V is TRBV2 and J is TRBJ2-3; perhaps TRBD2 as D (5 bases). The germline V gene encodes CDR1 SNHLY and CDR2 FYNNEI. V was shortened by 4 bases and J by 6 bases, with 8 bases between the two germline ends. The CDR3 is 12 residues long. CDR3 nucleotide sequence: TGTGCCAGCAGTGGCCCGGGGGATACGCAGTATTTT. It yields the protein CASSGPGDTQYF.